This T cell receptor beta chain came from a study of shared clonotypes between healthy human individuals. At the level of the study: CD8 memory received one plate per donor, CD8 naive two, CD4 memory three and CD4 naive three. General study results and limits: Larger richness was generally estimated for naive than memory subsets. Since donors were few, the genetic and exposure-history diversity represented was limited.

It was about 190 ng DNA, around 33,000 T cell genomes, that sorted-subset replicate PCRs used. Method: immunoSEQ multiplex PCR; TCRdb's copy keeps in-frame clones and lacks some. Here the sample spans around 2.5 million clones, roughly 93% being singletons. Trimming cost V 5 bases and J 0 bases, with 8 bases left between them. The germline V gene encodes CDR1 MNHEY and CDR2 SMNVEV (reference sequence). The CDR3 spans 15 residues. Details on this clone: Its antigen remains unknown.

Sequencing used naive CD4+ T cells from PBMCs. Subset noted: CD45RA+ positively selected. The chain recombines TRBV27 with TRBJ1-6; D gene unclear. The receptor was isolated from a man between 18 and 29 years old in good health. Some clones in this sample may be carry-over from other donors' samples. Here the CDR3 reads CASSPGGSYNSPLHF. CDR3 coding DNA: TGTGCCAGCAGTCCAGGCGGCTCCTATAATTCACCCCTCCACTTT.